One and the same sample provided the 9 T cell receptor beta chains below, sequenced in a study of blood T cell repertoires in COVID-19. The protocol was immunoSEQ multiplex PCR, while the TCRdb copy is restricted to in-frame clones and leaves out a portion. The sample has 85,000 to 120,000 clones; roughly 85% are singletons. The source material was peripheral blood. Source of these receptors: a man between 45 and 60 years old with active COVID-19.

The gene calls are TRBV25-1 and TRBJ2-1; possible D gene TRBD1, 5 bases. The V gene's germline CDR1 is MGHDK and CDR2 SYGVNS. The CDR3 is 14 amino acids. The V end lost 4 bases, the J end lost 6 bases, and 13 bases lay between the germline ends. Here the CDR3 DNA reads TGTGCCAGCAGTGTATCAGGGATGATCAATGAGCAGTTCTTC. Protein product: CASSVSGMINEQFF.

J is TRBJ1-4 and V is TRBV18; 7 nucleotides match TRBD1. CDR3 length: 14 residues. In germline, CDR1 is KGHSH, CDR2 LQKENI. V lost 10 bases to trimming and J lost 0 bases; unmatched junction nucleotides: 5. The CDR3 coding sequence is TGTGCCACCCGGGACAGAGCAACTAATGAAAAACTGTTTTTT. Translated, it gives CATRDRATNEKLFF.

This clone was picked up a small number of times. This chain uses TRBV7-9 with TRBJ1-4, with a possible D match to TRBD1 (6 bases). This CDR3 spans 16 amino acids. Germline V gene sequence: CDR1 SEHNR, CDR2 FQNEAQ (reference sequence). V gave up 5 bases and J gave up 3 bases, with 16 bases separating them. The CDR3: CASSQGHGAANEKLFF. In DNA form, the CDR3 reads TGTGCCAGCAGCCAGGGACACGGCGCAGCTAATGAAAAACTGTTTTTT. The full variable domain, in which reference TRBV7-9 and TRBJ1-4 provide the parts outside the CDR3, is DTGVSQNPRHKITKRGQNVTFRCDPISEHNRLYWYRQTLGQGPEFLTYFQNEAQLEKSRLLSDRFSAERPKGSFSTLEIQRTEQGDSAMYLCASSQGHGAANEKLFFGSGTQLSVL.

The J gene is TRBJ2-7, the V gene TRBV6-5; 8 bases map to TRBD1. V gave up 6 bases and J gave up 3 bases; unmatched junction bases: 7. Looked up from germline, CDR1 is MNHEY and CDR2 is SVGAGI. This CDR3 has 14 residues. The chain's CDR3 is CASSRGDRFYEQYF. The CDR3 DNA reads TGTGCCAGCAGCAGGGGGGACAGGTTCTACGAGCAGTACTTC.

V is TRBV7-9 and J is TRBJ1-2, with D possibly matching TRBD1 (5 bases). Trimming took 5 bases from V and 1 from J, leaving 14 bases between them. From germline, CDR1 is SEHNR and CDR2 FQNEAQ (reference sequence). The CDR3 length is 15 residues. The CDR3 is CASSRYGGGNYGYTF. CDR3 DNA: TGTGCCAGCAGCCGGTACGGGGGAGGTAACTATGGCTACACCTTC.

The chain links TRBV6-5 to TRBJ2-4, with 7 bases identical to TRBD2. This CDR3 has 13 residues. Per germline, CDR1 MNHEY and CDR2 SVGAGI. V dropped 5 bases and J dropped 6; count of bases not matched to a gene: 4. CDR3: CASSIPGGNIQYF. The CDR3 bases are TGTGCCAGCAGTATACCGGGGGGAAACATTCAGTACTTC.

The genes are TRBV5-6 and TRBJ1-2, with no clear D. Germline V gene sequence: CDR1 SGHDT, CDR2 YYEEEE. This CDR3 has 14 amino acids. The V gene lost 4 bases and the J gene lost 8 bases, with 18 bases spanning the gap. Here the CDR3 reads CASSRETTAGGYTF. The CDR3, as DNA: TGTGCCAGCAGCCGAGAGACGACGGCGGGGGGCTACACCTTC.

V gene TRBV3-1 (or the pseudogene TRBV3-2) combines with J gene TRBJ1-5, with TRBD1 matching 9 bases. With 1 base clipped from V and 4 bases from J, the junction kept 2 bases outside the gene matches. CDR3 length equals 15 residues. Germline V gene lookup returns CDR1 LGHDT and CDR2 YNNKEL (reference sequence). CDR3 amino acids: CASSQGTGENQPQHF. In DNA, the CDR3 is TGTGCCAGCAGCCAAGGGACAGGGGAGAATCAGCCCCAGCATTTT.

This clone was seen a single time. The chain recombines TRBV6-2 or TRBV6-3 with TRBJ1-2; D ambiguous. The CDR3 has 15 residues. Trimming removed 3 bases from V and 4 bases from J, with 15 bases in between. Per germline, CDR1 MNHEY and CDR2 SVGEGT. The CDR3 DNA reads TGTGCCAGCAGTTATAGAACCGAATCGCTCTATGGCTACACCTTC. It specifies CASSYRTESLYGYTF.